Below, 15 T cell receptor beta chains from the same sample are listed, as sequenced in a study of blood T cell repertoires in COVID-19. Clones were sequenced by immunoSEQ multiplex PCR, and TCRdb holds only the in-frame ones, with some missing. The data contain about 110,000 clones, 85% to 90% of them singletons. Sequencing was carried out using peripheral blood. The source is a woman older than 75 with acute or convalescent COVID-19.

The chain uses TRBV11-1 and TRBJ2-7; D is unclear. Germline CDR1 is SGHAT and CDR2 is FQDESV (reference sequence). The V gene lost 5 bases and the J gene lost 0 bases, with 14 bases spanning the gap. CDR3 length equals 15 residues. CDR3 coding DNA: TGTGCCAGCAGCACAAGATGGAGTCTCTCCTACGAGCAGTACTTC. It translates to CASSTRWSLSYEQYF.

The CDR3 loop is CSAIAKTQYF. CDR3 bases: TGCAGCGCCATTGCGAAAACCCAGTACTTC. V usage is TRBV29-1 and J usage is TRBJ2-5; D unclear. Per germline, CDR1 SQVTM and CDR2 ANQGSEA. The V and J ends lost 7 bases and 8 bases respectively, with 11 bases between them. CDR3 size: 10 residues.

V usage is TRBV11-2 and J usage is TRBJ2-1; 7 bases map to TRBD2. V lost 5 bases, J lost 6 bases, and 7 bases stayed unmatched. This CDR3 spans 14 amino acids. Germline CDR1 reads SGHAT; CDR2 reads FQNNGV. CDR3 sequence (DNA): TGTGCCAGCAGCCTCCTGGGGGGGACCAATGAGCAGTTCTTC. This gives the protein CASSLLGGTNEQFF.

The chain joins TRBV24-1 to TRBJ2-1, with D uncertain. The germline V gene encodes CDR1 KGHDR and CDR2 SFDVKD. V was pared by 5 bases and J by 9 bases, with 10 bases between. This CDR3 region has 12 residues. The CDR3 spells CATSGEHGEQFF. The CDR3 bases are TGTGCCACCAGTGGAGAGCACGGTGAGCAGTTCTTC.

V is TRBV9 and J is TRBJ2-3, with D possibly being TRBD2 (5 bases). The germline gives CDR1 SGDLS, CDR2 YYNGEE. V was pared by 2 bases and J by 2 bases, with 15 bases between. The CDR3 contains 16 residues. The CDR3 loop reads CASSVSSDFPTDTQYF. CDR3 bases: TGTGCCAGCAGCGTCTCTTCGGACTTCCCCACAGATACGCAGTATTTT. Using reference TRBV9 and TRBJ2-3 for the parts outside the CDR3, the full variable domain is DSGVTQTPKHLITATGQRVTLRCSPRSGDLSVYWYQQSLDQGLQFLIQYYNGEERAKGNILERFSAQQFPDLHSELNLSSLELGDSALYFCASSVSSDFPTDTQYFGPGTRLTVL.

CDR3 amino acids: CASSRSGTGRGTGELFF. DNA of the CDR3: TGTGCCAGCAGTCGATCCGGGACAGGGCGGGGAACCGGGGAGCTGTTTTTT. V and J are TRBV5-4 and TRBJ2-2, with 9 nucleotides matching TRBD1. The germline V gene encodes CDR1 SGHNT and CDR2 YYREEE (reference sequence). Trimming at V came to 5 bases and at J to 5 bases, leaving 13 bases not matched to a gene. This CDR3 has 17 amino acids.

As for this clone: Other DNA sequences of this sample code for an identical CDR3. CDR3: CASSYTDTQYF. The CDR3 bases are TGTGCCAGCTCTTACACAGATACGCAGTATTTT. The chain carries TRBV18 and TRBJ2-3; no clear D gene. The V end was cut by 6 bases, the J end by 2 bases, with 3 bases between. Germline assignment: CDR1 KGHSH and CDR2 LQKENI. The CDR3 contains 11 residues.

The chain joins TRBV6-5 to TRBJ2-2; no clear D. Germline V lookup: CDR1 MNHEY, CDR2 SVGAGI. CDR3 length equals 13 residues. Deletions cut 8 bases from V and 4 bases from J, with 11 bases between. The CDR3 DNA follows: TGTGCCAGCGCTTGGCAGATCACCGGGGAGCTGTTTTTT. Amino acids: CASAWQITGELFF.

The chain has TRBV19 and TRBJ1-5; D not certain. CDR3 length equals 14 residues. CDR1 is LNHDA, CDR2 SQIVND, per germline (reference sequence). With 3 bases removed from V and 1 base from J, the gap between germline ends came to 7 bases. The CDR3 reads CASSIVLSNQPQHF. The CDR3 region has the DNA TGTGCCAGTAGTATTGTTCTGAGCAATCAGCCCCAGCATTTT.

This clone was observed a single time. The chain carries TRBV7-8 and TRBJ2-7, with TRBD1 matching over 8 bases. The V gene's germline CDR1 is SGHVS and CDR2 FQNEAQ. This CDR3 comprises 14 residues. Trimming removed 1 base from V and 2 bases from J; junction bases left unmatched: 1. The CDR3, as DNA: TGTGCCAGCAGCTTAGAGGGACAGGCCTACGAGCAGTACTTC. Protein product: CASSLEGQAYEQYF.

The chain recombines TRBV2 with TRBJ1-6; TRBD1 matches at 7 bases. The V gene's germline CDR1 is SNHLY and CDR2 FYNNEI. This CDR3 is built from 13 residues. V gave up 9 bases and J gave up 10 bases; unmatched junction bases: 9. The CDR3: CASGNQGGSPLHF. The CDR3 coding sequence is TGTGCCAGTGGAAACCAGGGGGGCTCACCCCTCCACTTT.

CDR3 protein: CASSLRLVNTGELFF. The CDR3 region has the DNA TGTGCCAGCAGCTTAAGACTCGTGAACACCGGGGAGCTGTTTTTT. The chain uses TRBV7-9 and TRBJ2-2; D remains ambiguous. The germline V and J ends were trimmed by 2 bases and 1 base, with 8 bases remaining between them. Germline CDR1 reads SEHNR; CDR2 reads FQNEAQ (reference sequence). The CDR3 totals 15 residues.

This chain connects TRBV18 to TRBJ2-7; D is ambiguous. This CDR3 has 14 residues. V lost 2 bases and J lost 5, with 13 bases in between. Germline V lookup: CDR1 KGHSH, CDR2 LQKENI. CDR3: CASSPGFEVNEQYF. The CDR3 nucleotides are TGTGCCAGCTCACCAGGCTTCGAAGTCAACGAGCAGTACTTC.

V usage is TRBV5-1 and J usage is TRBJ1-2, with D hard to call. This CDR3 is built from 12 residues. V lost 1 base and J lost 7, with 8 bases in between. The germline V gene has CDR1 SGHRS and CDR2 YFSETQ. The CDR3 loop reads CASSLNAGGYTF. For the CDR3, the DNA is TGCGCCAGCAGCTTGAATGCGGGTGGCTACACCTTC.

The V call is TRBV5-1, the J call TRBJ2-2, with D possibly being TRBD1 (6 bases). Germline CDR1 SGHRS, CDR2 YFSETQ. Trimming shortened V by 0 bases and J by 6 bases, and 15 bases separated the two germline ends. The CDR3 totals 16 residues. The CDR3 region has the DNA TGCGCCAGCAGCTTGGCACAGGGCTTTTATTCCGGGGAGCTGTTTTTT. Residues: CASSLAQGFYSGELFF.